The T cell receptor beta chain under discussion was sequenced for a study of OX40 agonist ivuxolimab in advanced cancers. Across the study: Intravenous ivuxolimab was administered to patients every 2 weeks at 0.01 to 10 mg/kg. Aged about 20 to 80 with a mean of approximately 57 years, they were under 85% male.

As regards this clone: Its antigen remains unknown.

Study-wide results and limits: Patients who responded partially at 0.1-3.0 mg/kg showed clonal expansion ranking among the lowest.

CDR1 is SGHVS and CDR2 is FNYEAQ in the germline V gene. The CDR3 is 13 residues long. Trimming shortened V by 1 base and J by 1 base, and 4 bases separated the two germline ends. This table comes from immunoSEQ multiplex PCR, and its TCRdb copy is limited to in-frame clones, with some not included. This sample has 50,000 to 70,000 clones, with roughly 89% found just once. The chain has TRBV7-6 and TRBJ2-5; D is uncertain. The material sequenced was CD4+ or CD8+ T cells sorted from blood, taken in a trial of the OX40 agonist ivuxolimab. The origin of this receptor is an adult with an advanced solid tumor such as melanoma, head and neck, liver or kidney cancer. CDR3 nucleotide sequence: TGTGCCAGCAGCTTAGGGGTCCAAGAGACCCAGTACTTC. Translated, it gives CASSLGVQETQYF.